This T cell receptor beta chain was sequenced in a study of CD8 T cells in Susac syndrome (dated by TCRdb to between 2018 and 2021). With regard to the full study: Of the Susac syndrome patients who were sequenced, roughly eight were in clinical remission while more than five had clinically active disease. At the time of blood withdrawal, Susac syndrome patients were either therapy-naive, taking corticosteroids (with some also receiving IVIg), or on IVIg alone. Repertoire sequencing was used to test whether CD8+ T cell activation and differentiation in Susac syndrome was antigen driven.

About this clonotype itself: This clone's antigen is unknown. No base quality values were provided; no much bigger clone lies one nucleotide off.

Peripheral blood CD8+ and CD4+ T cells from healthy donors, Susac syndrome patients and multiple sclerosis patients were profiled by high-throughput TCR beta sequencing. The Susac syndrome patients fulfilled recently defined diagnostic criteria for either definite or probable disease. Bulk CD8+ and CD4+ T cells were purified magnetically by negative isolation, whereas CD8+ TEMRA cells were enriched by FACS. Blood was collected in EDTA tubes and processed within 24 hours, with PBMCs isolated through density gradient centrifugation. PBMCs intended for TCR sequencing were frozen in liquid nitrogen and were later thawed in a 37 degrees C water bath. The sorted or isolated CD4+, CD8+ and CD8+ TEMRA cells had a purity of 90% or higher. RNA was extracted using the RNeasy kit, and about 0.5 to 1 microgram was reverse transcribed with random hexamers. TCR beta CDR3 regions were amplified with the immunoSEQ multiplex PCR assay covering 54 Vbeta and 13 Jbeta segments. PCR amplification bias was corrected by using a synthetic template baseline for primer optimization and computational correction. Turning to the authors' computational methods: Only productive sequences were kept, with reads annotated to V, D and J genes according to IMGT and analyzed in immunoSEQ Analyzer. To calculate clonality, Shannon entropy was normalized by log2 of the number of productive unique sequences and then subtracted from one. Public and private clones were assessed among the 100 most prevalent clones of each patient and control. Susac-specific clones were defined as absent from healthy and MS cohorts, approximately 1,000 published viral clones and other ImmuneACCESS disease sequences. TCRdb handled the public reads itself, with Q25 trimming in fastp and clone calling in MiXCR, and kept productive beta chains. Rows with a matching CDR3 protein are joined into one entry that keeps the most common DNA and genes. V and J calls and clone size were set by TCRdb, not the authors. The sample table records about 240,000 distinct CDR3 sequences; around 96% of these occur just once. The leading ten clones occupy 0.095% to 0.12% of the sample.

Here is what the overall study found, with its caveats: The CD4+ T cell repertoire of patients with Susac syndrome showed no detectable clonal expansion. The study acknowledged that relatively few individuals were included in the TCR sequencing and HLA analysis.

The sample comprised CD4+ T cells from PBMCs. This TCR derives from a human donor with Susac syndrome.

The nucleotide sequence reads TGTGCCAGCAGCCAACCGGGACTAGCGGGCGAGAAACAGTACTTC. Translated, this gives CASSQPGLAGEKQYF. The chain links TRBV4-2 with TRBJ2-5, with 12 middle bases fitting TRBD2. Trimming leaves V shorter by 2 bases and J shorter by 11 bases, with the junction holding 9 bases beyond the gene matches. The CDR3 has 15 amino acids, counting the end cysteine and phenylalanine. Only the CDR3 region is kept as DNA, spanning 45 bases read in frame from base 1. Sequences LGHNA (CDR1) and YNFKEQ (CDR2) are obtained from the germline V gene.